The 27 T cell receptor beta chains reported below all come from one sample, sequenced in a study of cytomegalovirus exposure and HLA in healthy donors. The PCR used 60 Vbeta and 13 Jbeta primers. Repertoires were generated with immunoSEQ multiplex PCR, while TCRdb's copy carries only in-frame clones and drops some. Of 55,000 to 65,000 clones listed, 83% were seen once; the top ten hold 1.5% to 2%. Source material: PBMCs. The receptors derive from a human donor in good health.

The chain links TRBV29-1 to TRBJ1-2, with D maybe TRBD1 (5 bases). Between the trimmed V and J ends, which lost 7 bases and 6 bases, there was a span of 18 bases. The germline V gene encodes CDR1 SQVTM and CDR2 ANQGSEA. The CDR3 runs to 13 residues. Here the CDR3 reads CSAEAGKIDGYTF. The CDR3 coding sequence is TGCAGCGCGGAAGCAGGGAAAATTGATGGCTACACCTTC.

Only a few counts were recorded for this clone. This rearrangement joins TRBV27 to TRBJ2-3; 12 nucleotides agree with TRBD2. The CDR3 runs 15 residues. The J segment lost 4 bases and the V segment lost 9 bases, leaving 8 bases of the junction unmatched. Germline V gene lookup returns CDR1 MNHEY and CDR2 SMNVEV (reference sequence). The CDR3 coding sequence is TGTGCCAGTACGAAACTAGCGGGAGGTTCAGATACGCAGTATTTT. This codes for CASTKLAGGSDTQYF.

This clone was counted only a few times. The V gene is TRBV15, the J gene TRBJ2-3; D is possibly TRBD2 (5 bases). This CDR3 region has 16 residues. V gave up 2 bases and J gave up 0 bases, with 12 bases separating them. Germline V gene lookup returns CDR1 LNHNV and CDR2 YYDKDF (reference sequence). This CDR3 reads CATSRFTRVSTDTQYF. The CDR3 DNA sequence: TGTGCCACCAGCAGATTTACGCGGGTTAGCACAGATACGCAGTATTTT.

A note on this clone: At one boundary the junction diverges from the germline segment, which might be a read error. The genes are TRBV5-6 and TRBJ1-4, with TRBD1 identical over 9 bases. CDR1 and CDR2 (germline): SGHDT, YYEEEE. The CDR3 sequence is 11 residues long. The CDR3 DNA reads TGTGCCAGCAGCTCTGGGGACAGGGAATGCTTT. Its translation: CASSSGDRECF.

V usage is TRBV5-1 and J usage is TRBJ2-5, with TRBD1 identical over 8 bases. The J call may be in error: the DNA end matches TRBJ2-7 better. Germline V CDR1 and CDR2: SGHRS, YFSETQ. The length of the CDR3 is 14 residues. The CDR3 sequence: CASSSGQETYEQYF. The CDR3 DNA follows: TGCGCCAGCAGCTCGGGACAGGAAACCTACGAGCAGTACTTC.

The chain is built from TRBV19 and TRBJ2-5; D not certain. Germline CDR1 and CDR2: LNHDA and SQIVND (reference sequence). CDR3 size: 12 residues. V was trimmed by 8 bases and J by 4 bases, leaving 11 bases between them. The CDR3 DNA reads TGTGCCAGTTCCCACCTAGGAGAGACCCAGTACTTC. Amino acids: CASSHLGETQYF.

CDR3 nucleotide sequence: TGCGCCAGTCCTACAGGGAGCTCCTACGAGCAGTACTTC. Protein: CASPTGSSYEQYF. This chain links TRBV23-1 with TRBJ2-7; D may be TRBD1 (6 bases). TRBV23-1 is sorted into the ORF group, with uncertain function. This CDR3 has 13 residues. V was clipped by 9 bases and J by 0 bases, with 12 bases between them.

The V gene is TRBV10-3, the J gene TRBJ2-5; TRBD1 agrees at 7 bases. Gene TRBJ2-7 matches the end of the DNA better, so the J call may be wrong. This CDR3 is built from 13 residues. The V gene's germline CDR1 is ENHRY and CDR2 SYGVKD. CDR3 DNA sequence: TGTGCCATCAGTGGACAGGGCACATACGAGCAGTACTTC. Translation: CAISGQGTYEQYF.

The V and J genes are TRBV29-1 and TRBJ1-2, with TRBD1 matching over 7 bases. V was clipped by 8 bases and J by 7 bases; unmatched bases: 7. The CDR3 totals 11 residues. The germline V gene encodes CDR1 SQVTM and CDR2 ANQGSEA. CDR3 sequence: CSLDREFGYTF. CDR3 DNA sequence: TGCAGCCTCGACAGGGAGTTTGGCTACACCTTC.

The rearrangement joins TRBV4-3 to TRBJ1-2; a possible D gene is TRBD1 (6 bases). The ends were cut back, 0 bases at V and 1 base at J, with 12 bases in the middle. The CDR3 length is 16 residues. Germline CDR1 reads LGHNA; CDR2 reads YSLEER. The DNA of the CDR3 is TGCGCCAGCAGCCAAGATTGGGGACAAAATAACTATGGCTACACCTTC. As protein: CASSQDWGQNNYGYTF.

The chain joins TRBV9 to TRBJ2-2; 8 bases match TRBD2. CDR3 length: 15 amino acids. CDR1 and CDR2 from the germline V gene are SGDLS and YYNGEE. V shed 0 bases, J shed 4 bases, and the junction held 2 bases outside the gene matches. The CDR3 sequence is CASSVAGGVTGELFF. The CDR3 region has the DNA TGTGCCAGCAGCGTAGCGGGAGGGGTCACCGGGGAGCTGTTTTTT.

V and J are TRBV11-2 and TRBJ2-7; 7 bases align to TRBD2. The V and J ends lost 4 bases and 6 bases, in that order; junction bases with no gene match: 12. The CDR3 runs to 15 residues. The germline V gene has CDR1 SGHAT and CDR2 FQNNGV. Here the CDR3 reads CASSSTWGGLGEQYF. Here the CDR3 DNA reads TGTGCCAGCAGCTCAACCTGGGGGGGACTCGGCGAGCAGTACTTC.

V usage is TRBV6-1 and J usage is TRBJ2-3; weak D call: TRBD1 (6 bases). Deletions cut 6 bases from V and 3 bases from J, with 13 bases between. This CDR3 is built from 14 residues. The germline CDR1 and CDR2 sequences are MNHNS and SASEGT. CDR3 sequence: CASRKSGETDTQYF. The CDR3 nucleotides read TGTGCCAGCAGAAAATCAGGGGAGACAGATACGCAGTATTTT.

The chain combines TRBV30 with TRBJ1-2; TRBD1 aligns across 12 bases. The CDR3 sequence is 14 residues long. The germline CDR1 and CDR2 sequences are GTSNPN and SVGIG (reference sequence). Trimming took 4 bases from V and 5 from J; bases not matched to a gene: 5. DNA of the CDR3: TGTGCCTGGACCGGGGACAGGGGGCTGTATGGCTACACCTTC. Its protein is CAWTGDRGLYGYTF. Variable domain in full (rest from reference TRBV30 and TRBJ1-2): SQTIHQWPATLVQPVGSPLSLECTVEGTSNPNLYWYRQAAGRGLQLLFYSVGIGQISSEVPQNLSASRPQDRQFILSSKKLLLSDSGFYLCAWTGDRGLYGYTFGSGTRLTVV.

The chain joins TRBV7-8 to TRBJ2-7; 8 bases match TRBD1. Germline V gene data show CDR1 as SGHVS and CDR2 as FQNEAQ. The CDR3 length is 13 residues. With V trimmed by 5 bases and J by 2 bases, 2 bases remained unmatched. The CDR3 nucleotides read TGTGCCAGCAGCGAGGGACAGGCCTACGAGCAGTACTTC. The encoded protein is CASSEGQAYEQYF.

This chain links TRBV6-5 with TRBJ2-1; D not resolved. The germline V and J ends were trimmed by 2 bases and 9 bases, with 14 bases remaining between them. The CDR3 length is 14 residues. Germline V gene lookup returns CDR1 MNHEY and CDR2 SVGAGI. CDR3 coding DNA: TGTGCCAGCAGTTACGAGTCGAGGAGAGGTGAGCAGTTCTTC. Its protein product is CASSYESRRGEQFF.

The chain employs TRBV19 and TRBJ1-5, with a tentative D call TRBD1 (6 bases). Germline loops: CDR1 LNHDA, CDR2 SQIVND (reference sequence). Trimming removed 5 bases at V and 6 bases at J, with 17 bases between. The CDR3 is 15 residues long. In nucleotides, the CDR3 is TGTGCCAGTAGTCGCACCCCAGGGGTTCTTCAGCCCCAGCATTTT. Translated, it gives CASSRTPGVLQPQHF.

CDR3 residues: CASSFTRGVNYGYTF. The CDR3 DNA reads TGTGCCAGCAGTTTTACCAGGGGGGTGAACTATGGCTACACCTTC. The genes are TRBV28 and TRBJ1-2, with 7 bases that match TRBD1. J lost 2 bases, V lost 3 bases, and 6 bases had no gene match. The germline V gene has CDR1 MDHEN and CDR2 SYDVKM. CDR3 length: 15 amino acids.

The chain employs TRBV4-3 and TRBJ2-5; maybe TRBD2 (5 bases). The germline V and J ends were trimmed by 3 bases and 5 bases, with 7 bases remaining between them. The CDR3 covers 12 residues. Germline CDR1 reads LGHNA; CDR2 reads YSLEER. The CDR3 DNA reads as TGCGCCAGCAGCCAGACGGGGGAGACCCAGTACTTC. It translates to CASSQTGETQYF.

In this sample, this clone turned up a few times. The chain couples TRBV7-9 to TRBJ2-1, with D possibly matching TRBD2 (6 bases). Germline V gives CDR1 SEHNR, CDR2 FQNEAQ (reference sequence). V was shortened by 1 base and J by 5 bases, with 12 bases between the two germline ends. The CDR3 length is 15 residues. CDR3 amino acids: CASSLVLANNNEQFF. The CDR3 region has the DNA TGTGCCAGCAGCTTAGTGCTAGCGAACAACAATGAGCAGTTCTTC. Variable domain in full (rest from reference TRBV7-9 and TRBJ2-1): DTGVSQNPRHKITKRGQNVTFRCDPISEHNRLYWYRQTLGQGPEFLTYFQNEAQLEKSRLLSDRFSAERPKGSFSTLEIQRTEQGDSAMYLCASSLVLANNNEQFFGPGTRLTVL.

The chain employs TRBV7-9 and TRBJ1-2; 8 nucleotides line up with TRBD1. The junction had 10 bases not matched to a gene; V was cut back by 2 bases and J by 5 bases. The CDR3 runs to 16 residues. The germline V gene encodes CDR1 SEHNR and CDR2 FQNEAQ (reference sequence). The CDR3 loop reads CASSLSGGQAGYGYTF. The CDR3 DNA follows: TGTGCCAGCAGCTTATCCGGGGGACAGGCCGGTTATGGCTACACCTTC. The entire variable domain, with the rest obtained from reference TRBV7-9 and TRBJ1-2, is as follows: DTGVSQNPRHKITKRGQNVTFRCDPISEHNRLYWYRQTLGQGPEFLTYFQNEAQLEKSRLLSDRFSAERPKGSFSTLEIQRTEQGDSAMYLCASSLSGGQAGYGYTFGSGTRLTVV.

The chain combines TRBV10-3 with TRBJ1-5; D is uncertain. Germline CDR1 is ENHRY and CDR2 is SYGVKD. The CDR3 contains 16 residues. Trimming removed 2 bases from V and 2 bases from J, with 13 bases in between. The CDR3 DNA sequence: TGTGCCATCAGTGAGGGGGATACTAGGGGCAATCAGCCCCAGCATTTT. Amino acids: CAISEGDTRGNQPQHF.

As to this clone: At the DNA level, this CDR3 is encoded by other sequences in the same sample as well. The chain has TRBV9 and TRBJ2-3; D ambiguous. The CDR3 spans 13 residues. CDR1 and CDR2 from the germline V gene are SGDLS and YYNGEE. Trimming left V 7 bases short and J 4 bases short, with 13 bases between. CDR3 coding DNA: TGTGCCAGCTCCTATCTGGGCGCAGATACGCAGTATTTT. Its protein product is CASSYLGADTQYF.

The J gene is TRBJ1-2, the V gene TRBV5-1; D might be TRBD1 (6 bases). CDR3 length: 15 residues. Germline V CDR1 and CDR2: SGHRS, YFSETQ. Trimming cost V 0 bases and J 5 bases, with 14 bases left between them. The CDR3 region has the DNA TGCGCCAGCAGCTTGGATAACAGGGTTTTGTATGGCTACACCTTC. Its protein is CASSLDNRVLYGYTF.

The chain is built from TRBV7-9 and TRBJ2-2; D call uncertain. Germline V CDR1 and CDR2: SEHNR, FQNEAQ (reference sequence). With 5 bases removed from V and 3 bases from J, the gap between germline ends came to 7 bases. The CDR3 runs to 13 residues. The CDR3 DNA sequence: TGTGCCAGCAGCCTCTTCGACACCGGGGAGCTGTTTTTT. Its protein is CASSLFDTGELFF. The variable domain in full, with the rest retrieved from reference TRBV7-9 and TRBJ2-2, is DTGVSQNPRHKITKRGQNVTFRCDPISEHNRLYWYRQTLGQGPEFLTYFQNEAQLEKSRLLSDRFSAERPKGSFSTLEIQRTEQGDSAMYLCASSLFDTGELFFGEGSRLTVL.

This clone has more than one count but fewer than ten. J is TRBJ1-5 and V is TRBV4-1; 9 bases map to TRBD1. The junction had 13 bases not matched to a gene; V was cut back by 3 bases and J by 1 base. Germline V gene data show CDR1 as MGHRA and CDR2 as YSYEKL. This CDR3 region has 19 residues. The CDR3 reads CASSHTGTGKWVSNQPQHF. Written as DNA, the CDR3 is TGCGCCAGCAGCCATACCGGGACAGGGAAGTGGGTGAGCAATCAGCCCCAGCATTTT.

As regards this clone: At one end, the junction sequence differs from germline, possibly due to a read error. In the same sample, other DNA sequences code for this CDR3. V is TRBV7-9 and J is TRBJ2-7, with D perhaps matching TRBD1 (5 bases). CDR3 length: 12 residues. Germline assignment: CDR1 SEHNR and CDR2 FQNEAQ (reference sequence). Here the CDR3 DNA reads TGTTCCAGCAGTCTAGGGGTCTACGAGCAGTACTTC. Its protein is CSSSLGVYEQYF.